This T cell receptor (beta chain) was found in a study of Graves' ophthalmopathy and Graves' hyperthyroidism. The sequenced template was RNA, covering the TCR beta CDR3 region. Scientists carried out first-round RT-PCR using HTBI primers and then a second-round multiplex PCR. TCRdb passed the multiplex PCR reads through MiXCR, listing each CDR3 protein once. Among about 620,000 distinct CDR3 sequences listed, around a fifth were seen once. This clonotype was seen ten or more times. The CDR3 loop spans 18 amino acids. After removal of 5 bases from V and 0 bases from J, the junction contained 13 bases not matched to a gene. Germline CDR1 and CDR2: MNHEY and SVGEGT. Diagnosis used clinical symptoms, serum thyroxine, TRAb, thyroid ultrasound and orbital computed tomography.

The V gene is TRBV6-2 or TRBV6-3, the J gene TRBJ2-7; 10 bases align to TRBD1. The specimen sequenced was peripheral blood. The sequence was collected from a woman younger than 35 with stable Graves' hyperthyroidism. Some clones in this sample may be carry-over from other donors' samples. CDR3 DNA: TGTGCCAGCAGTCCCTCTTTTAGGACAGGGGGATTCTCCTACGAGCAGTACTTC. It translates to CASSPSFRTGGFSYEQYF.